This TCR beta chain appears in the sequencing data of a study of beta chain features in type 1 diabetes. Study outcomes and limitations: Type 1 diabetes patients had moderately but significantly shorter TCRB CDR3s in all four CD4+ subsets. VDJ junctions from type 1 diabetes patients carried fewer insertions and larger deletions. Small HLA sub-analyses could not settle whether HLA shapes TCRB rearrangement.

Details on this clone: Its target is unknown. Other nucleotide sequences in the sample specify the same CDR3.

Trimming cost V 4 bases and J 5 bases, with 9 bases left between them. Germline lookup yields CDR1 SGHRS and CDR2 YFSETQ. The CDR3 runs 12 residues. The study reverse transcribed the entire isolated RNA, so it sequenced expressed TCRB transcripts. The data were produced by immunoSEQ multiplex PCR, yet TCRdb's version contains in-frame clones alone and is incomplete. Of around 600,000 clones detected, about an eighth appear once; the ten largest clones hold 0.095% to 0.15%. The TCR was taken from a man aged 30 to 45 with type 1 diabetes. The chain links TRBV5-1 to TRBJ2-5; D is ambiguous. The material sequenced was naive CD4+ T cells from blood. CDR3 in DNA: TGCGCCAGCAGCCTATATCTGGAGACCCAGTACTTC. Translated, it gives CASSLYLETQYF.